Shown below are 17 T cell receptor beta chains from a single sample sequenced in a study of blood T cell repertoires in COVID-19. Data came from immunoSEQ multiplex PCR; TCRdb stores just in-frame clones and leaves some out. The table includes approximately 170,000 clones, under 85% detected once. The sequenced material came from PBMCs or T cells enriched from blood (not recorded which). The source is a man in his fifties who had recovered from COVID-19.

The chain recombines TRBV7-2 with TRBJ1-2, with 12 bases that match TRBD1. The V gene's germline CDR1 is SGHTA and CDR2 FQGNSA. Trimming at V came to 5 bases and at J to 6 bases, leaving 10 bases not matched to a gene. The CDR3 sequence is 16 residues long. The CDR3 protein is CASSLSLGQGAHGYTF. CDR3 DNA: TGTGCCAGCAGCCTGTCTCTGGGACAGGGGGCGCATGGCTACACCTTC. Complete variable domain (other parts from reference TRBV7-2 and TRBJ1-2): GAGVSQSPSNKVTEKGKDVELRCDPISGHTALYWYRQSLGQGLEFLIYFQGNSAPDKSGLPSDRFSAERTGGSVSTLTIQRTQQEDSAVYLCASSLSLGQGAHGYTFGSGTRLTVV.

The chain links TRBV13 to TRBJ1-3, with D tentatively TRBD1 (6 bases). This CDR3 region has 15 residues. CDR1 is PRHDT and CDR2 is FYEKMQ in the germline V gene (reference sequence). V dropped 1 base and J dropped 2 bases, with 9 bases sitting between them. DNA for the CDR3: TGTGCCAGCAGCTTAGTGGCAGGGGCTGGAAACACCATATATTTT. Its translation is CASSLVAGAGNTIYF.

The chain has TRBV27 and TRBJ2-1; 12 bases line up with TRBD2. This CDR3 has 16 residues. Germline V gives CDR1 MNHEY, CDR2 SMNVEV (reference sequence). Germline trimming cut 0 bases from V and 10 bases from J; bases unmatched to any gene: 7. In DNA form, the CDR3 reads TGTGCCAGCAGTTTATCCCTAATCGGACTAGCGGGAGAGCAGTTCTTC. Its protein is CASSLSLIGLAGEQFF.

V is TRBV29-1 and J is TRBJ1-1, with 9 bases matching TRBD1. J gave up 1 base and V 7 bases, and 1 base lay outside the gene matches. The length of the CDR3 is 12 residues. CDR1 is SQVTM and CDR2 is ANQGSEA in the germline V gene. The CDR3 protein is CSAGQGNTEAFF. The CDR3 region has the DNA TGCAGCGCGGGACAGGGGAACACTGAAGCTTTCTTT.

The V gene is TRBV28, the J gene TRBJ1-6, with 7 bases matching TRBD1. This CDR3 contains 15 residues. V shed 2 bases and J 3 bases; nucleotides not matched to a gene: 1. Germline loops: CDR1 MDHEN, CDR2 SYDVKM. CDR3 coding DNA: TGTGCCAGCAGTTTAGGGACAGACTATAATTCACCCCTCCACTTT. It specifies CASSLGTDYNSPLHF.

The chain couples TRBV7-3 to TRBJ2-2; a possible D gene is TRBD1 (6 bases). The CDR3 loop spans 17 amino acids. Trimming took 2 bases from V and 1 from J, leaving 14 bases between them. Germline-derived CDR1 and CDR2 are SGHTA and FQGTGA. CDR3 nucleotides: TGTGCCAGCAGCTTACGGTCAGGGGCCATGAACACCGGGGAGCTGTTTTTT. The encoded protein is CASSLRSGAMNTGELFF.

The chain combines TRBV6-6 with TRBJ1-6; weak D call: TRBD1 (5 bases). This CDR3 comprises 15 residues. With 2 bases removed from V and 5 bases from J, the gap between germline ends came to 10 bases. In germline, CDR1 is MNHNY, CDR2 SVGAGI (reference sequence). The CDR3: CASSYGAGDNSPLHF. CDR3 DNA sequence: TGTGCCAGCAGTTACGGCGCGGGGGATAATTCACCCCTCCACTTT.

The V and J genes are TRBV28 and TRBJ1-5, with 9 bases that match TRBD1. The germline CDR1 and CDR2 sequences are MDHEN and SYDVKM. Germline trimming cut 6 bases from V and 2 bases from J; bases unmatched to any gene: 5. This CDR3 spans 15 amino acids. CDR3 protein: CASRTGQGGNQPQHF. In nucleotides, the CDR3 is TGTGCCAGCAGGACGGGACAGGGAGGCAATCAGCCCCAGCATTTT.

V usage is TRBV5-8 and J usage is TRBJ2-1, with D hard to call. Germline-derived CDR1 and CDR2 are SGHTS and YDEGEE. This CDR3 contains 11 residues. V was cut by 2 bases and J by 7 bases, with 4 bases left in between. As DNA, the CDR3 is TGTGCCAGCAGCTTCGCGAATGAGCAGTTCTTC. Its translation is CASSFANEQFF.

This clone was recorded a few times. This chain joins TRBV5-1 and TRBJ2-5, with 11 bases matching TRBD1. Trimming at V came to 3 bases and at J to 5 bases, leaving 6 bases not matched to a gene. Germline lookup yields CDR1 SGHRS and CDR2 YFSETQ. The CDR3 contains 15 residues. This chain's CDR3 is CASSSGQGDRETQYF. The CDR3 DNA follows: TGCGCCAGCAGCTCGGGACAGGGGGATAGGGAGACCCAGTACTTC.

The chain couples TRBV30 to TRBJ1-3; 7 nucleotides match TRBD1. In germline, CDR1 is GTSNPN, CDR2 SVGIG (reference sequence). This CDR3 comprises 15 residues. V lost 4 bases, J lost 0 bases, and 6 bases stayed unmatched. The CDR3: CAWIRGPSSGNTIYF. The CDR3 coding sequence is TGTGCCTGGATAAGGGGGCCCAGCTCTGGAAACACCATATATTTT.

The chain combines TRBV5-1 with TRBJ1-4, with a weak D call TRBD1 (6 bases). Trimming stripped 4 bases from V and 6 bases from J, with 16 bases between. CDR3 length equals 15 residues. The germline gives CDR1 SGHRS, CDR2 YFSETQ. Here the CDR3 reads CASSPGHAGDEKLFF. Here the CDR3 DNA reads TGCGCCAGCAGCCCGGGACACGCCGGGGATGAAAAACTGTTTTTT.

This clone was seen a single time. This CDR3 reads CAISRGAGTGANVLTF. In DNA, the CDR3 is TGTGCCATCAGCCGAGGCGCAGGGACTGGGGCCAACGTCCTGACTTTC. The chain combines TRBV10-3 with TRBJ2-6, with D possibly TRBD1 on 5 matching bases. Per the germline V gene, CDR1 is ENHRY and CDR2 is SYGVKD. The CDR3 length is 16 residues. Trimming shortened V by 6 bases and J by 2 bases, and 14 bases separated the two germline ends.

This chain joins TRBV5-6 and TRBJ1-2, with D perhaps matching TRBD1 (5 bases). Germline values: CDR1 SGHDT, CDR2 YYEEEE. This CDR3 has 14 residues. Trimming took off 2 bases at V and 8 bases at J, with 16 bases between the two ends. CDR3 region: CASSFNRRGGGYTF. The CDR3 DNA reads as TGTGCCAGCAGCTTTAACAGGAGAGGAGGGGGCTACACCTTC.

The genes are TRBV18 and TRBJ2-5; perhaps TRBD1 as D (6 bases). V was shortened by 4 bases and J by 4 bases, with 10 bases between the two germline ends. Germline V gene data show CDR1 as KGHSH and CDR2 as LQKENI. This CDR3 has 13 residues. CDR3 in DNA: TGTGCCAGCTCACTACAGGGTGTAGAGACCCAGTACTTC. This encodes CASSLQGVETQYF.

The chain uses TRBV10-3 and TRBJ1-1, with 7 bases aligning to TRBD1. Losses at the gene ends were 10 bases for V and 0 bases for J; bases not matched to a gene: 5. From germline, CDR1 is ENHRY and CDR2 SYGVKD. This CDR3 is 13 amino acids long. The CDR3 loop reads CATAQGMNTEAFF. The CDR3 DNA follows: TGTGCCACCGCACAGGGGATGAACACTGAAGCTTTCTTT.

The rearrangement links TRBV4-2 to TRBJ2-2, with 8 bases lining up with TRBD2. Trimming took 6 bases from V and 5 from J; bases not matched to a gene: 11. Germline V gene lookup returns CDR1 LGHNA and CDR2 YNFKEQ. The CDR3 loop spans 16 amino acids. The DNA for the CDR3 is TGTGCCAGCAGGAAAAGAGCGGGGGAGGGGACCGGGGAGCTGTTTTTT. It encodes CASRKRAGEGTGELFF.